This T cell receptor beta chain was sequenced during a study of blood T cells in healthy people across ages. Study-wide context: Using template switching, researchers captured about one barcoded beta molecule for each two T cells.

The sample, around 9.9 milliliters of peripheral blood, was drawn from each donor. Per sample, no less than 5.5 micrograms of total RNA were extracted. V lost 4 bases and J lost 3, with 22 bases in between. The CDR3 runs to 19 residues. The germline gives CDR1 MRHNA, CDR2 SNTAGT. Combining a sample-barcoded 5' primer with a J-beta primer mix, a second PCR ran for roughly 6 to 12 cycles. TCRdb reanalysed the 5' RACE reads using MiXCR and keeps one entry per CDR3 protein. The sample records 1.6 million or so distinct CDR3 sequences, 34% being singletons. The chain uses TRBV6-4 and TRBJ1-6; TRBD1 might be the D (6 bases). Sequencing was performed on blood. This receptor was obtained from a woman aged 25 to 39 in good health. Here the CDR3 DNA reads TGTGCCAGCAGTGCAGAACCTCAGACAGGAGACTTCTATAATTCACCCCTCCACTTT. Residues: CASSAEPQTGDFYNSPLHF.